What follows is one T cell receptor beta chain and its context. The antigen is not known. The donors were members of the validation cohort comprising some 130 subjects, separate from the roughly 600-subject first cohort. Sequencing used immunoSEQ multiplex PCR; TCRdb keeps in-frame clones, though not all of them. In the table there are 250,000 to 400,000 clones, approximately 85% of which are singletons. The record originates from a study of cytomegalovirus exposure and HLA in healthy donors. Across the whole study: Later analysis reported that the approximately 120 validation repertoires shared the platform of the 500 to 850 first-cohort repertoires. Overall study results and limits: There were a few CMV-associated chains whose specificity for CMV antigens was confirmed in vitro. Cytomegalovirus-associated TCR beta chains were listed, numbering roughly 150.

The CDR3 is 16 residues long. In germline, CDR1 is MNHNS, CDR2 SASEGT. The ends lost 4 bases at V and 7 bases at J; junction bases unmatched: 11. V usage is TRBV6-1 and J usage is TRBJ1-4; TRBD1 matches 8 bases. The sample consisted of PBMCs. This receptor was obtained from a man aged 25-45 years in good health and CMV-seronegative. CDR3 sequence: CASSVMSTGGVEKLFF. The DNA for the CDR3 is TGTGCCAGCAGTGTGATGTCAACAGGGGGAGTTGAAAAACTGTTTTTT.